This section outlines one TCR beta chain sequence together with its context. The antigen is unknown. The data derive from a study of T cells after yellow fever vaccination. General study findings and limits: Some clonotypes were seen in both the CD4 and the CD8 compartments. These made up a small share and likely arose from convergent recombination. Clones from primary vaccination mostly reappeared after the booster (approximately 96% CD4, about 88% CD8).

CDR3 length: 15 residues. Germline V gives CDR1 DFQATT, CDR2 SNEGSKA (reference sequence). J lost 3 bases, V lost 1 base, and 2 bases had no gene match. TCRdb redid the calling of the 5' RACE reads with MiXCR, one entry per CDR3 protein. Of around 230,000 distinct CDR3 sequences listed, roughly 6.3% are singletons. This material consisted of CD4+ T cells sorted from PBMCs, taken on the day of the yellow fever booster vaccination. The TCR sequence derives from a man aged 30 to 39 who received the YFV17D yellow fever vaccine. The chain combines TRBV20-1 with TRBJ2-7; TRBD2 agrees at 14 bases. The CDR3 bases are TGCAGTGCTAGAGCCGGGACTAGCGGGAGCTACGAGCAGTACTTC. Its protein product is CSARAGTSGSYEQYF.